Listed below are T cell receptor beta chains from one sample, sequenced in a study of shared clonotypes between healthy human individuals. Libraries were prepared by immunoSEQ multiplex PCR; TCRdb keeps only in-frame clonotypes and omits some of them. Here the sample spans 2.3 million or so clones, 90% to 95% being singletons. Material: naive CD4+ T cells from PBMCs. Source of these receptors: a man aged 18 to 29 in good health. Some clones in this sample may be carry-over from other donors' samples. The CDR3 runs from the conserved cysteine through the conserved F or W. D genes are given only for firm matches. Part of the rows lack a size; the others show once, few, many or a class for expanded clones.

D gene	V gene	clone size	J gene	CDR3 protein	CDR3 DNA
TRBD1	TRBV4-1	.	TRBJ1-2	CASSHRTGVNGYTF	TGCGCCAGCAGCCACCGGACAGGGGTGAATGGCTACACCTTC
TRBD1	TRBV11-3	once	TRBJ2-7	CASSPQGNYEQYF	TGTGCCAGCAGCCCACAGGGGAATTACGAGCAGTACTTC
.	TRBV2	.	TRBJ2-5	CASSDTRRETQYF	TGTGCCAGCAGTGATACGAGACGCGAGACCCAGTACTTC
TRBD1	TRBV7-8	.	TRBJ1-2	CASSWDRGANYGYTF	TGTGCCAGCAGCTGGGACAGGGGAGCTAACTATGGCTACACCTTC
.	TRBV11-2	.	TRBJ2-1	CASSLGVNSYNEQFF	TGTGCCAGCAGCTTAGGGGTGAACTCCTACAATGAGCAGTTCTTC
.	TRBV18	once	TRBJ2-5	CASSPGGRETQYF	TGTGCCAGCTCACCAGGGGGTAGGGAGACCCAGTACTTC
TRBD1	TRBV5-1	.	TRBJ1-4	CASSRGQSSNEKLFF	TGCGCCAGCAGCCGGGGACAGTCGAGCAATGAAAAACTGTTTTTT
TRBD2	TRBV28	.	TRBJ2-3	CASSPLPLGTSGRFEGTDTQYF	TGTGCCAGCAGTCCACTCCCCCTTGGGACTAGCGGGAGGTTTGAGGGCACAGATACGCAGTATTTT
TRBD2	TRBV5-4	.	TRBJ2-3	CASSPGLAGGDTQYF	TGTGCCAGCAGCCCCGGACTAGCGGGGGGAGATACGCAGTATTTT
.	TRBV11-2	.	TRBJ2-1	CASSPLPPGIYNEQFF	TGTGCCAGCAGCCCCCTCCCACCAGGGATATACAATGAGCAGTTCTTC
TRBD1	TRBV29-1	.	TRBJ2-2	CSVDTTGTITGELFF	TGCAGCGTCGATACGACAGGGACGATCACCGGGGAGCTGTTTTTT
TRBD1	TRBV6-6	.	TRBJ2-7	CASSSGQGQGEQYF	TGTGCCAGCAGCTCCGGACAGGGGCAGGGCGAGCAGTACTTC
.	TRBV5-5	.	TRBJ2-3	CASSLEISRGTFGTDTQYF	TGTGCCAGCAGCTTGGAAATCTCAAGGGGGACCTTTGGCACAGATACGCAGTATTTT
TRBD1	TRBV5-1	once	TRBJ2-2	CASSYEDRRLGGELFF	TGCGCCAGCAGCTACGAGGACAGGCGGTTGGGCGGGGAGCTGTTTTTT
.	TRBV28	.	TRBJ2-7	CASRNPANYEQYF	TGTGCCAGCAGAAATCCCGCTAACTACGAGCAGTACTTC
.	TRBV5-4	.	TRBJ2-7	CASSLDGGTYEQYF	TGTGCCAGCAGCTTGGATGGGGGAACCTACGAGCAGTACTTC
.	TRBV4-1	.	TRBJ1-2	CASSQGGGPVYGYTF	TGCGCCAGCAGCCAAGGCGGGGGGCCGGTCTATGGCTACACCTTC
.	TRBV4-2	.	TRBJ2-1	CASSQEGEMTYNEQFF	TGTGCCAGCAGCCAAGAGGGCGAGATGACCTACAATGAGCAGTTCTTC
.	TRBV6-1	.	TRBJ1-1	CASSKQGSTEAFF	TGTGCCAGCAGCAAACAGGGTTCCACTGAAGCTTTCTTT
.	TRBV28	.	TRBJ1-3	CASTRGGSNSGNTIYF	TGTGCCAGCACGCGGGGAGGGTCCAACTCTGGAAACACCATATATTTT
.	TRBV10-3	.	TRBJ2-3	CAISELRGGSDTQYF	TGTGCCATCAGTGAGCTGAGAGGAGGGTCAGATACGCAGTATTTT
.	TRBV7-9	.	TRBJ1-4	CASSLKGTPAPEKLFF	TGTGCCAGCAGCTTAAAAGGGACCCCGGCCCCTGAAAAACTGTTTTTT
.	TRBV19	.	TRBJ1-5	CASSIPLGRGQPQHF	TGTGCCAGTAGTATACCTTTAGGGAGGGGCCAGCCCCAGCATTTT
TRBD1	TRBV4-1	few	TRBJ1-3	CASSRDRAGNTIYF	TGCGCCAGCAGCCGCGACAGGGCTGGAAACACCATATATTTT
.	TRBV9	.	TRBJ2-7	CASSVATSGYEQYF	TGTGCCAGCAGCGTAGCCACGTCCGGGTACGAGCAGTACTTC
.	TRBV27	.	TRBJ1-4	CASSLLGPLGRSEKLFF	TGTGCCAGCAGTCTACTCGGGCCCCTCGGGAGAAGTGAAAAACTGTTTTTT
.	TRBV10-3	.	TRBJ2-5	CAISGKDTGQKETQYF	TGTGCCATCAGTGGGAAAGATACGGGACAAAAAGAGACCCAGTACTTC
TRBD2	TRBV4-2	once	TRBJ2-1	CASSQETLAGYNEQFF	TGTGCCAGCAGCCAAGAGACACTAGCGGGGTACAATGAGCAGTTCTTC
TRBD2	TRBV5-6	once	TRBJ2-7	CASSSTSGALNF	TGTGCCAGCAGCTCGACTAGCGGGGCCCTGAACTTC